The clone carrying this T cell receptor beta chain was seen a few times. Its specificity is not known. The data were taken from a study of T cells in localized non-small cell lung cancer. Study-wide points: Adjacent uninvolved lung had the highest clonality, suggesting focused antigen responses.

The germline CDR1 and CDR2 sequences are SGHNT and YENEEA. The CDR3 is 16 amino acids. Trimming removed 5 bases from V and 4 bases from J; junction bases left unmatched: 6. TCRdb keeps only in-frame clones here, not all; method: immunoSEQ multiplex PCR. Seen here are roughly 2,300 clones, around 38% observed once, and the top ten hold about 6.6%. This rearrangement joins TRBV11-3 to TRBJ2-1; 12 bases agree with TRBD2. This sequence originates from a female donor older than 55 with stage I lung adenocarcinoma. The sequencing here drew on lung tumor tissue, taken before any cancer treatment. The DNA of the CDR3 is TGTGCCAGCAGCCCCCTAGCGGGAGGGCCTTACAATGAGCAGTTCTTC. This sequence encodes CASSPLAGGPYNEQFF.